This T cell receptor (beta chain) was recorded in a study of shared clonotypes between healthy human individuals. Overall study: Researchers assigned three CD4 naive, three CD4 memory, two CD8 naive and one CD8 memory plate to each donor.

Repertoires were generated with immunoSEQ multiplex PCR, while TCRdb's copy carries only in-frame clones and drops some. The sample lists about 2.1 million clones; about 93% were seen once. Trimming cost V 3 bases and J 4 bases; bases outside gene matches: 7. In germline, CDR1 is SGDLS, CDR2 YYNGEE. The CDR3 extends over 15 amino acids. Cells designated naive CD8 were CD45RO-negative and were positively selected for CCR7, with terminally differentiated effector memory CD45RA+ cells excluded. The clonotype was recovered from a man aged 18 to 35 in good health. Some clones in this sample may be carry-over from other donors' samples. This chain connects TRBV9 to TRBJ1-2; 9 bases are a match to TRBD1. Sequenced input: naive CD8+ T cells from PBMCs. CDR3 loop: CASSDPDRGGYGYTF. CDR3 nucleotide sequence: TGTGCCAGCAGCGACCCGGACAGGGGCGGCTATGGCTACACCTTC.